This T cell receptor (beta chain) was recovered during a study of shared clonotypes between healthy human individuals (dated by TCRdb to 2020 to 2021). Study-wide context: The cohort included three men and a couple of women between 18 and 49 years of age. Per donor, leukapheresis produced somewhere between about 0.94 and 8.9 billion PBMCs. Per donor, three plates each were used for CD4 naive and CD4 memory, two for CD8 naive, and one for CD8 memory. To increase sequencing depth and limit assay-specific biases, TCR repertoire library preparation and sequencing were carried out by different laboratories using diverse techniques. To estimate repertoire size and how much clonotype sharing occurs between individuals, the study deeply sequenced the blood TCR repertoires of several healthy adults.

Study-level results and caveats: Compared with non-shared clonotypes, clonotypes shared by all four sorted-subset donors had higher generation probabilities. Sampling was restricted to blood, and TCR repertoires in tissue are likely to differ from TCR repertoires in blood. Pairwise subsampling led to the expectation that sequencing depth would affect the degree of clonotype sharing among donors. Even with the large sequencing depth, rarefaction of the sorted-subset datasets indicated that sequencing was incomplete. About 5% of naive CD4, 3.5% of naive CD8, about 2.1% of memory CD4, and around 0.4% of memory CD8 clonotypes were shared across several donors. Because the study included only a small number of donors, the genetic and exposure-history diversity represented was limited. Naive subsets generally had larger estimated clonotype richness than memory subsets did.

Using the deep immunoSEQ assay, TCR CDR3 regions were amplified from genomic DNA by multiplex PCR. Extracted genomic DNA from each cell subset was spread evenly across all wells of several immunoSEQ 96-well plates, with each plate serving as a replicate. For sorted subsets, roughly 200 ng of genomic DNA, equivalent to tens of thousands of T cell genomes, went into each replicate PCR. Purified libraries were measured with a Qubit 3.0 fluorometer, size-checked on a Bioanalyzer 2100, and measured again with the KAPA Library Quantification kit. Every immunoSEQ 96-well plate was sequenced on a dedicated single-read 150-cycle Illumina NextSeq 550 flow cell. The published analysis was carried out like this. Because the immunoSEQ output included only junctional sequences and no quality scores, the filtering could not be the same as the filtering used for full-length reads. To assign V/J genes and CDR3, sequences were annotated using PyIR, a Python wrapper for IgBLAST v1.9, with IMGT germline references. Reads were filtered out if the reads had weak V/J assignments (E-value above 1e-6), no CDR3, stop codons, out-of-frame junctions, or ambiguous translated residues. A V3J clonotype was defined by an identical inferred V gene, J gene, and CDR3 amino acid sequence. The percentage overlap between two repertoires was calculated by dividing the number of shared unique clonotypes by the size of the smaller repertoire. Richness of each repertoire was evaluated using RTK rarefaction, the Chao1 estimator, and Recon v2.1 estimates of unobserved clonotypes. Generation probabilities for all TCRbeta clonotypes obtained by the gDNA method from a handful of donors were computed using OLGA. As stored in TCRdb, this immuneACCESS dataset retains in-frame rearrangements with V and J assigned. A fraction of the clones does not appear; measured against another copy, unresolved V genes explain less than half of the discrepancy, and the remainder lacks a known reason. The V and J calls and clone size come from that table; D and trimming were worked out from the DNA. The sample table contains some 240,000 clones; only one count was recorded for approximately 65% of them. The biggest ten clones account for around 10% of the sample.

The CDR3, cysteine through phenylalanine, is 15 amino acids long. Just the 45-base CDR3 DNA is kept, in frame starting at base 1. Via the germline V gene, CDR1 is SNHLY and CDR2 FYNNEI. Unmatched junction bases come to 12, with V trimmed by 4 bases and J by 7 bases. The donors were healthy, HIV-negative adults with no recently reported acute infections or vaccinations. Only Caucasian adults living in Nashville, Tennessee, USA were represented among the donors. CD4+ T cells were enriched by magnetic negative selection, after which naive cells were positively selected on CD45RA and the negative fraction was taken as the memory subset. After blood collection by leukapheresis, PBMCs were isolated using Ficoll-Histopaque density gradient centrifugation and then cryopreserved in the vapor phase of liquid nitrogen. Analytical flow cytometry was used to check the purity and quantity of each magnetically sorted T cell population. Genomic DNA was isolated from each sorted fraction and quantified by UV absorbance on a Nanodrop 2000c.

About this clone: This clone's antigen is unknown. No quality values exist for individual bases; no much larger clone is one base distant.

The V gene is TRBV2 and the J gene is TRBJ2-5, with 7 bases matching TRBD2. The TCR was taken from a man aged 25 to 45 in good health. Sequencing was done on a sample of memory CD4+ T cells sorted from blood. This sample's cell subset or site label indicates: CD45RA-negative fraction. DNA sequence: TGTGCCAGCAGTGTTGGAGCGGGGAATACCAGGACCCAGTACTTC. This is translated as CASSVGAGNTRTQYF.